This note documents a single T cell receptor (beta chain) sequence. In the study's own analysis: Nucleated cell counts were estimated from reference gene primer amplification. Repertoires were generated with immunoSEQ multiplex PCR, while TCRdb's copy carries only in-frame clones and drops some. V and J calls and clone size are those listed in that table; D and trimming were worked out from the DNA. The sample lists around 160,000 clones, 65% to 85% seen once, with 10% to 15% in the top ten. The sample originates from a study of blood T cell repertoires in COVID-19. Whole-study context: Samples came from the United States, Italy and Spain, spanning acute and convalescent COVID-19. From T cells, B-cell-depleted T cells, or PBMCs came the material, which was cDNA or gDNA.

Trimming cost V 6 bases and J 0 bases; bases outside gene matches: 18. The length of the CDR3 is 20 residues. Germline V gives CDR1 SNHLY, CDR2 FYNNEI. This clonotype originated in a man aged 60-69 years with active or convalescent COVID-19. Sequences were obtained from peripheral blood. V usage is TRBV2 and J usage is TRBJ1-5; 9 bases agree with TRBD1. The CDR3 is CASSGRKSGTGFNSNQPQHF. The CDR3 DNA reads TGTGCCAGCAGCGGAAGAAAGTCCGGGACAGGGTTTAATAGCAATCAGCCCCAGCATTTT.